This is a list of T cell receptor beta chains from one sample in a study of radiotherapy plus CTLA-4 blockade in lung cancer. Repertoires were generated with immunoSEQ multiplex PCR, while TCRdb's copy carries only in-frame clones and drops some. The sample records approximately 90,000 clones, about four fifths being singletons. Sequencing used peripheral blood, obtained from a patient treated with radiotherapy plus ipilimumab. The origin of the receptors is a human donor with non-small cell lung cancer who had stable disease on radiotherapy plus ipilimumab. The CDR3 runs from the conserved cysteine through the conserved F or W. The order of the fields is V gene, CDR3 length, CDR3 protein.

V: TRBV18
length: 13
CDR3: CASSPDPIRGYTF

V: TRBV7-2
length: 17
CDR3: CASSPTGTGFGNQPQHF

V: TRBV6-1
length: 15
CDR3: CASSPRTGLNTEAFF

V: TRBV7-2
length: 16
CDR3: CASSLVAGGNTGELFF

V: TRBV6-1
length: 15
CDR3: CASVDRARLNTEAFF

V: TRBV30
length: 13
CDR3: CAWRHSRGGEQYF

V: TRBV18
length: 16
CDR3: CASSPFPQGAGYGYTF

V: TRBV5-1
length: 14
CDR3: CASSSGPSTDTQYF

V: TRBV6-5
length: 15
CDR3: CASGGGGRAPDTQYF

V: TRBV12-5
length: 14
CDR3: CASGSPAGGGGYTF

V: TRBV5-1
length: 16
CDR3: CASSETGTTGTDTQYF

V: TRBV6-5
length: 15
CDR3: CASSSVSGRAYEQYF

V: TRBV5-4
length: 15
CDR3: CASSLGQGTYNEQFF

V: TRBV9
length: 16
CDR3: CASSVELQGNGNEQFF

V: TRBV4-2
length: 12
CDR3: CASSPRGETQYF

V: TRBV9
length: 16
CDR3: CASSGQTGEVGTEAFF

V: TRBV28
length: 14
CDR3: CASRGTGVGGEQYF

V: TRBV25-1
length: 13
CDR3: CASSPGLHNEQFF

V: TRBV5-6
length: 14
CDR3: CASSLGQINQPQHF

V: TRBV11-2
length: 15
CDR3: CASSLEGASGTEAFF

V: TRBV11-2
length: 14
CDR3: CASSVTEGGNEQFF

V: TRBV5-6
length: 14
CDR3: CASSLSSGSGEQFF